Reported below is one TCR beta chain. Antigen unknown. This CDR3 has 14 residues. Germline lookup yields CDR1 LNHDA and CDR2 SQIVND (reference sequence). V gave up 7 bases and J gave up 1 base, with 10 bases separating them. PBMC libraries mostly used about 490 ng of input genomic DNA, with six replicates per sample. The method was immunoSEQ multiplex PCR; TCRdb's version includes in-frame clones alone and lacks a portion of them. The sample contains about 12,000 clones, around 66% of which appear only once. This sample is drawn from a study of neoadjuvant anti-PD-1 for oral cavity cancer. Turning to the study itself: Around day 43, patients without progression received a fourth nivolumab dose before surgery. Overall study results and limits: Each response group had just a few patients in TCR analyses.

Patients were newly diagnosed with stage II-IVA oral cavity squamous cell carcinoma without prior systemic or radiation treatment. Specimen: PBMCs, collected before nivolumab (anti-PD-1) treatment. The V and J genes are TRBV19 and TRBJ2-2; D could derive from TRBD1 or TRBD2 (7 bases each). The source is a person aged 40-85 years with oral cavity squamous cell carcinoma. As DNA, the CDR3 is TGTGCCAGTACCAGGGGGGGGAACACCGGGGAGCTGTTTTTT. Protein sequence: CASTRGGNTGELFF.